This T cell receptor beta chain emerged from a study of cytomegalovirus exposure and HLA in healthy donors. General study findings and limits: Later analysis identified 15,000 to 20,000 TCR beta sequences associated with HLA alleles, using a false discovery rate threshold of 0.05.

As for this clone: Its cognate antigen is unknown.

With 60 Vbeta and 13 Jbeta primers, the PCR was carried out. Produced via immunoSEQ multiplex PCR; TCRdb's table is partial and in-frame only. The sample holds 170,000 or so clones, roughly 80% seen once. The material sequenced was PBMCs. This TCR derives from a man in his fifties or sixties in good health and CMV-seronegative.

This CDR3 is CASSGNPLNIQYF. The CDR3 DNA reads as TGTGCCAGCAGTGGTAATCCCTTAAACATTCAGTACTTC. The chain has TRBV25-1 and TRBJ2-4; no definite D call. The CDR3 length is 13 residues. Germline assignment: CDR1 MGHDK and CDR2 SYGVNS. The ends were cut back, 4 bases at V and 6 bases at J, with 10 bases in the middle.